Each of the 13 T cell receptor beta chains below was sequenced from the same sample in a study of beta chain features in type 1 diabetes. All of the isolated RNA was reverse transcribed, so expressed TCRB transcripts were sequenced. Produced via immunoSEQ multiplex PCR; TCRdb's table is partial and in-frame only. The sample holds under 150,000 clones; less than 9% are singletons and the top ten take around 1.5%. Sequenced input: central memory CD4+ T cells from blood. These TCRs come from a woman in her twenties or thirties in good health.

The chain uses TRBV11-2 and TRBJ2-2; 8 bases align to TRBD1. Trimming cost V 4 bases and J 6 bases; bases outside gene matches: 4. The length of the CDR3 is 14 residues. The V gene's germline CDR1 is SGHAT and CDR2 FQNNGV. The CDR3 nucleotides are TGTGCCAGCAGCTCTCAGGGGGCGGCCGGGGAGCTGTTTTTT. The encoded protein is CASSSQGAAGELFF.

In its sample, this clone was seen many times. The V gene is TRBV7-2, the J gene TRBJ2-3; TRBD2 matches 12 bases. Germline loops: CDR1 SGHTA, CDR2 FQGNSA. The V segment lost 9 bases and the J segment 4 bases; nucleotides outside the gene matches: 2. The CDR3 is made up of 13 amino acids. The CDR3 reads CASLAGGADTQYF. CDR3 in DNA: TGTGCCAGTCTAGCGGGAGGGGCAGATACGCAGTATTTT.

This clone was recorded many times. The genes are TRBV25-1 and TRBJ2-7, with TRBD1 identical over 10 bases. This CDR3 is built from 14 residues. The germline gives CDR1 MGHDK, CDR2 SYGVNS. Unmatched junction bases numbered 4, after V lost 6 bases and J lost 2 bases. The CDR3 region has the DNA TGTGCCAGCAGGGAGGACAGGGGGGCCTACGAGCAGTACTTC. Residues: CASREDRGAYEQYF.

This clone was seen only once. CDR3 loop: CASSPARGSNEKLFF. Written as DNA, the CDR3 is TGTGCCAGCAGCCCAGCAAGGGGGAGTAATGAAAAACTGTTTTTT. The rearrangement uses TRBV14 and TRBJ1-4; TRBD1 might be the D (6 bases). The V gene's germline CDR1 is SGHDN and CDR2 FVKESK. Trimming took 4 bases from V and 4 from J, leaving 13 bases between them. This CDR3 is 15 amino acids long. The variable domain in full, with the rest retrieved from reference TRBV14 and TRBJ1-4, is EAGVTQFPSHSVIEKGQTVTLRCDPISGHDNLYWYRRVMGKEIKFLLHFVKESKQDESGMPNNRFLAERTGGTYSTLKVQPAELEDSGVYFCASSPARGSNEKLFFGSGTQLSVL.

There are a few counts of this clone. This sequence joins TRBV21-1 and TRBJ2-2; the tabulated D call, TRBD2, remains unverified against the DNA. TRBV21-1 is flagged as a pseudogene. The CDR3 runs 16 residues. The CDR3 DNA reads as TGTGCCAGCAGCAAAGTGACTAGCGTCTTTCCCGGGGAGCTGTTTTTT. It translates to CASSKVTSVFPGELFF.

This clone was seen only a few times. The chain employs TRBV6-6 and TRBJ2-3; D might be TRBD2 (5 bases). The germline V gene has CDR1 MNHNY and CDR2 SVGAGI (reference sequence). The V end was cut by 5 bases, the J end by 2 bases, with 14 bases between. There are 15 residues in the CDR3. The CDR3 sequence: CASSQLGGDTDTQYF. The CDR3 coding sequence is TGTGCCAGCAGTCAACTAGGTGGGGACACAGATACGCAGTATTTT.

In its sample, this clone was seen a few times. The V call is TRBV6-6, the J call TRBJ2-3; 7 nucleotides align to TRBD2. Germline-derived CDR1 and CDR2 are MNHNY and SVGAGI (reference sequence). This CDR3 region has 15 residues. The trim removed 0 bases at V and 4 bases at J, leaving 4 bases unmatched. The CDR3 sequence: CASSYSTSRSDTQYF. Written as DNA, the CDR3 is TGTGCCAGCAGTTACTCGACTAGCAGATCAGATACGCAGTATTTT.

In its sample, this clone was seen many times. The V and J genes are TRBV5-1 and TRBJ2-5; 13 positions match TRBD2. Germline CDR1 reads SGHRS; CDR2 reads YFSETQ. Trimming removed 4 bases from V and 5 bases from J; junction bases left unmatched: 8. This CDR3 is built from 16 residues. CDR3 protein: CASSVGLAGVVETQYF. DNA of the CDR3: TGCGCCAGCAGCGTCGGACTAGCGGGAGTCGTCGAGACCCAGTACTTC.

The V call is TRBV9, the J call TRBJ1-1; TRBD1 aligns across 7 bases. Germline V gene lookup returns CDR1 SGDLS and CDR2 YYNGEE. This CDR3 spans 15 amino acids. The J segment lost 2 bases and the V segment lost 4 bases, leaving 8 bases of the junction unmatched. The CDR3 spells CASSPLQGPNTEAFF. CDR3 in DNA: TGTGCCAGCAGCCCCTTACAGGGGCCTAACACTGAAGCTTTCTTT.

This clone was counted only a few times. The chain employs TRBV5-1 and TRBJ2-1, with 7 bases identical to TRBD2. The CDR3 runs 14 residues. Germline loops: CDR1 SGHRS, CDR2 YFSETQ. Trimming cost V 2 bases and J 10 bases; bases outside gene matches: 9. The CDR3 nucleotides read TGCGCCAGCAGCTTCGGGACTACCCATGAGGAGCAGTTCTTC. Translating it yields CASSFGTTHEEQFF.

The V gene is TRBV1, the J gene TRBJ2-1; TRBD2, the table's D call, lacks a check against the DNA. TRBV1 is flagged as a pseudogene. This CDR3 is built from 15 residues. The CDR3, as DNA: TGCACCAGCAGCCAAGTACGGGGTACTTTGGATGAGCAGTTCTTC. Translating it yields CTSSQVRGTLDEQFF.

There are many counts of this clone. This sequence joins TRBV28 and TRBJ2-5, with 10 bases lining up with TRBD2. In germline, CDR1 is MDHEN, CDR2 SYDVKM. This CDR3 has 16 amino acids. V gave up 3 bases and J gave up 3 bases; unmatched junction bases: 7. In DNA, the CDR3 is TGTGCCAGCAGTTTCGGACTAGCGGAGACCGAAGAGACCCAGTACTTC. This codes for CASSFGLAETEETQYF.

The chain recombines TRBV9 with TRBJ2-3, with TRBD1 matching over 7 bases. Unmatched junction bases numbered 5, after V lost 1 base and J lost 3 bases. CDR3 length equals 15 residues. The V gene's germline CDR1 is SGDLS and CDR2 YYNGEE. The CDR3 nucleotides are TGTGCCAGCAGCGTAAGGACAGGTTGGACAGATACGCAGTATTTT. Translating gives CASSVRTGWTDTQYF.